This T cell receptor (beta chain) was obtained from a study of early T cells in non-severe SARS-CoV-2 infection. Broader study findings: Private and CD4 specificities were missed by VDJdb matching, which favored anti-spike CD8 responses.

This clonotype has at least ten counts. The antigen remains undetermined. CDR3 length: 13 residues. The V end was cut by 2 bases, the J end by 3 bases, with 8 bases between. Germline assignment: CDR1 MNHEY and CDR2 SVGAGI. TCRdb independently ran MiXCR on the 5' RACE reads; one entry per CDR3 protein. The sample comprises roughly 58,000 distinct CDR3 sequences, about 9.9% of which are singletons, and roughly a tenth rests with the top ten. This chain links TRBV6-5 with TRBJ2-7; D not resolved. The receptor's source is an adult who was a healthcare worker with PCR-confirmed SARS-CoV-2 infection or an uninfected control (not recorded which). The material sequenced was whole blood. CDR3 in DNA: TGTGCCAGCAGTTACGGAAGTTACTACGAGCAGTACTTC. Its protein product is CASSYGSYYEQYF.